The source of this T cell receptor beta chain is a study of persistence of HIV-infected CD4 T cells. Cells were stimulated nonspecifically with anti-CD3/anti-CD28 magnetic beads. Sorting of responding CD4+ T cells relied on upregulated CD40 ligand together with CD69. Sequencing used immunoSEQ version 4 in survey mode. Measured with immunoSEQ multiplex PCR; TCRdb has only the in-frame clones, and not every one. The table shows 37,000 or so clones, with approximately 88% occurring only once. The germline gives CDR1 GTSNPN, CDR2 SVGIG (reference sequence). The CDR3 loop spans 16 amino acids. V lost 3 bases, J lost 0 bases, and 6 bases stayed unmatched. Comment on this clone: Its antigen is still unknown.

This clonotype was sampled from an adult man with HIV who was CMV-seropositive. V gene TRBV30 combines with J gene TRBJ1-5, with 9 bases fitting TRBD1. Sequenced here: CD4+ T cells sorted from PBMCs after roughly 18-hour stimulation, sampled from a patient who received antiretroviral therapy. CDR3 protein: CAWRNRGPNSNQPQHF. In DNA form, the CDR3 reads TGTGCCTGGAGGAACAGGGGGCCCAATAGCAATCAGCCCCAGCATTTT.